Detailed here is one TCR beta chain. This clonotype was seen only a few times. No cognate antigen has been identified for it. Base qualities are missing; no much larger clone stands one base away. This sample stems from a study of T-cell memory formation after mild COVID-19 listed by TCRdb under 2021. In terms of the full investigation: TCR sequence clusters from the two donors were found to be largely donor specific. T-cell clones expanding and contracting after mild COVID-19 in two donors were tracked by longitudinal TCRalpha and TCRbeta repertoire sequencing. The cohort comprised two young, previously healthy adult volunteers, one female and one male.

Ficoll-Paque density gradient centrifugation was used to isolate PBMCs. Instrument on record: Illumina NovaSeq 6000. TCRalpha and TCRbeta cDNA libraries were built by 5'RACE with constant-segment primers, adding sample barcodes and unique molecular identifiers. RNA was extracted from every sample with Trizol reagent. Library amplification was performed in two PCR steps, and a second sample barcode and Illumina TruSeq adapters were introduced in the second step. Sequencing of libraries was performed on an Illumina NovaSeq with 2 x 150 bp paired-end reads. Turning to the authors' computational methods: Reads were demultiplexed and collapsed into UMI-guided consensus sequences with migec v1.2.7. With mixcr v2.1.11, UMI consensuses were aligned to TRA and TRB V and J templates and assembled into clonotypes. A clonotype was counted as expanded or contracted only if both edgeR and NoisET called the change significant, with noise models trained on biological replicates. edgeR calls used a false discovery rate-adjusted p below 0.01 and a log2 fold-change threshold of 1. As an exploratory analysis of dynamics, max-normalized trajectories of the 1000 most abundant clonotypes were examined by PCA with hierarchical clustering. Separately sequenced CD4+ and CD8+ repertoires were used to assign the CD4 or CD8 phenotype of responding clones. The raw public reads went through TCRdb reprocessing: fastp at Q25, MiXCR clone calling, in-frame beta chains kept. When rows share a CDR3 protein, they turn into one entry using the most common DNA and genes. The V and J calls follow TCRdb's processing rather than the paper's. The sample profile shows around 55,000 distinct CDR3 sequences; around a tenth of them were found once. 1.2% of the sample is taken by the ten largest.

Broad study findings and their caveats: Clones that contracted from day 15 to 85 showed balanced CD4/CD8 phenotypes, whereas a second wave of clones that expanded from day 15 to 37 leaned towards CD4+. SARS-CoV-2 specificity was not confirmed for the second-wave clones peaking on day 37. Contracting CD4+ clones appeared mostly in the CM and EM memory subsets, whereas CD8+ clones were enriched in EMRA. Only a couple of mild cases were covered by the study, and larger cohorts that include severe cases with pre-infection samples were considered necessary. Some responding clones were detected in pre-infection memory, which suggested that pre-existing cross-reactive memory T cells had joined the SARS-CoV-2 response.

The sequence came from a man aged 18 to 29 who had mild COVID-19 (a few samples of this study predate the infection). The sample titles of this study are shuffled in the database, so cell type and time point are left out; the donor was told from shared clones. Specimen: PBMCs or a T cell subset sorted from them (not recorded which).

CDR3 loop: CASSLGGAGAYYNEQFF. The DNA reads TGTGCCAGCAGCTTAGGCGGCGCGGGGGCTTACTACAATGAGCAGTTCTTC. The receptor chain draws on TRBV7-8 and TRBJ2-1; possibly the D gene is TRBD2, per 7 matching bases. CDR1 and CDR2, looked up from the germline V gene, are SGHVS and FQNEAQ. Trimming removed 1 base from V and 3 bases from J, leaving 16 bases between the germline ends. The CDR3 measures 17 amino acids from cysteine to phenylalanine. CDR3 DNA only is kept here, 51 bases in frame from base 1.